Only a few counts were recorded for the clone carrying this TCR beta chain. The data were taken from a study of regulatory T cells in long-lasting Graves disease. Time point noted: newly diagnosed GD, antithyroid drugs for less than 3 months. The authors made the TCR library using RNA they extracted from PBMCs. The TCR beta library used iRepertoire HTBI primers with Arm-PCR amplification of CDR3. TCRdb reprocessed the multiplex PCR reads via MiXCR and lists one record per CDR3 protein. The table includes a few hundred thousand distinct CDR3 sequences, 20% to 25% detected once. The TCR comes from a female donor with Graves disease. The source was peripheral blood mononuclear cells (PBMCs), collected at new diagnosis, from a patient treated with antithyroid drugs.

CDR3 region: CASSLDSGRQTYEQYF. The CDR3 DNA sequence: TGTGCCAGCAGCTTAGATAGTGGACGGCAGACCTACGAGCAGTACTTC. V gene TRBV11-2 combines with J gene TRBJ2-7; D is unclear. V lost 0 bases and J 2 bases, leaving 14 bases between the germline ends. This CDR3 contains 16 residues. Germline CDR1 SGHAT, CDR2 FQNNGV.